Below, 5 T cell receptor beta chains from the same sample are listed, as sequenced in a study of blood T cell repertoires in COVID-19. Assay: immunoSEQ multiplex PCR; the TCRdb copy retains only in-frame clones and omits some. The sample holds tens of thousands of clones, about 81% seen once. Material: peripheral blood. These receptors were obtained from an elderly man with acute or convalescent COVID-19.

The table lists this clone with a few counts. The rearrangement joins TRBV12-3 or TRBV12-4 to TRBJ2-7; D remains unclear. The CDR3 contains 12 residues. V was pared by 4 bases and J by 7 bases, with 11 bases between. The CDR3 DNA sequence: TGTGCCAGCAGTTACTCACAGACAGAGCAGTACTTC. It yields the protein CASSYSQTEQYF.

The CDR3 sequence is CASSLAAGGRTDTQYF. For the CDR3, the DNA is TGCGCCAGCAGCTTGGCAGCGGGGGGGCGGACAGATACGCAGTATTTT. The V gene is TRBV5-1, the J gene TRBJ2-3; 10 bases match TRBD2. After removal of 0 bases from V and 3 bases from J, the junction contained 4 bases not matched to a gene. The CDR3 consists of 16 residues. CDR1 and CDR2 (germline): SGHRS, YFSETQ.

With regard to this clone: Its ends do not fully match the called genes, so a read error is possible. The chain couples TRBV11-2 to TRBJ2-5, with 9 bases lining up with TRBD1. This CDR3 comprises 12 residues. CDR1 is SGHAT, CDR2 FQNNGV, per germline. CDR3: CASSPPDRGKHF. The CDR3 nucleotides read TGTGCCAGCAGCCCCCCCGACAGGGGGAAGCACTTC.

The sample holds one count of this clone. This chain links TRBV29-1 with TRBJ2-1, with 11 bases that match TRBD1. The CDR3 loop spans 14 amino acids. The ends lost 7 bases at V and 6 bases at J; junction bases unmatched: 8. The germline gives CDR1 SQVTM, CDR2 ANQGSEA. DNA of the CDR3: TGCAGCGCCCTAACCGGGACAGGGGGCAATGAGCAGTTCTTC. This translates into CSALTGTGGNEQFF.

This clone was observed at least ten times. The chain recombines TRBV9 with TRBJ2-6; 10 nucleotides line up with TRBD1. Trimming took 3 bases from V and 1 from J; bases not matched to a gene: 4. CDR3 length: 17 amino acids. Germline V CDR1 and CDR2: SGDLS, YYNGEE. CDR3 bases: TGTGCCAGCAGCGGACAGGGGGCAAGTTCTGGGGCCAACGTCCTGACTTTC. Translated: CASSGQGASSGANVLTF.